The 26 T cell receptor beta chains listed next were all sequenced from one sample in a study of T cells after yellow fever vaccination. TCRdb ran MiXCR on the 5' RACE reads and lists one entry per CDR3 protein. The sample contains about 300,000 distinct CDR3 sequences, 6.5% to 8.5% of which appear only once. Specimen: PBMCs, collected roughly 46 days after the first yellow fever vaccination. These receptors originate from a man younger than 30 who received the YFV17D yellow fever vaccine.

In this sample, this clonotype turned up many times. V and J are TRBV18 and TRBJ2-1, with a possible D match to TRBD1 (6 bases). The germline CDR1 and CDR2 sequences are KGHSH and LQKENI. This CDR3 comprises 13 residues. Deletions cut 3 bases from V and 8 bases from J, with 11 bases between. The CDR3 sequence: CASSPAGVDEQFF. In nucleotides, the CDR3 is TGTGCCAGCTCACCTGCAGGGGTGGATGAGCAGTTCTTC.

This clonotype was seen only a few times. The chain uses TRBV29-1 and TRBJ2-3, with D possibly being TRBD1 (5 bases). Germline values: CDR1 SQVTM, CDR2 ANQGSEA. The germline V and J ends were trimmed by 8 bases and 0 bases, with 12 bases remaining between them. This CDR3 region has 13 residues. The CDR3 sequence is CSIMGPSTDTQYF. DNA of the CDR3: TGCAGCATCATGGGGCCTAGCACAGATACGCAGTATTTT.

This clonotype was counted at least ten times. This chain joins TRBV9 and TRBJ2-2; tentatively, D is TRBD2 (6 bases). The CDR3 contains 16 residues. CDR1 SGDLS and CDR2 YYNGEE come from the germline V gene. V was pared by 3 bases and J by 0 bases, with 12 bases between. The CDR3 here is CASSARLATNTGELFF. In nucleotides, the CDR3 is TGTGCCAGCAGCGCCCGGCTAGCGACGAACACCGGGGAGCTGTTTTTT.

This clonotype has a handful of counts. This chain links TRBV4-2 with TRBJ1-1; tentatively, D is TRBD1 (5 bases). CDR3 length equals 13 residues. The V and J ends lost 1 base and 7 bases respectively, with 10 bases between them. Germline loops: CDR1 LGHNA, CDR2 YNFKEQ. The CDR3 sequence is CASSQADSREAFF. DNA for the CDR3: TGTGCCAGCAGCCAAGCTGACAGCCGTGAAGCTTTCTTT.

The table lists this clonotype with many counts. CDR3 coding DNA: TGTGCCAGCAGCGTATTAAGCGGGGCTAGCACAGATACGCAGTATTTT. Its translation is CASSVLSGASTDTQYF. The chain joins TRBV9 to TRBJ2-3; 7 nucleotides align to TRBD2. The CDR3 has 16 amino acids. Looked up from germline, CDR1 is SGDLS and CDR2 is YYNGEE. V was pared by 1 base and J by 0 bases, with 5 bases of the junction left unmatched.

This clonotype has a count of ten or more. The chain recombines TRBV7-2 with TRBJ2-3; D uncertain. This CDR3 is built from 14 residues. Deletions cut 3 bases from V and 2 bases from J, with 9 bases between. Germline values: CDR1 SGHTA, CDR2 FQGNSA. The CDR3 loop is CASSFGYYTDTQYF. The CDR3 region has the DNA TGTGCCAGCAGCTTCGGTTATTACACAGATACGCAGTATTTT.

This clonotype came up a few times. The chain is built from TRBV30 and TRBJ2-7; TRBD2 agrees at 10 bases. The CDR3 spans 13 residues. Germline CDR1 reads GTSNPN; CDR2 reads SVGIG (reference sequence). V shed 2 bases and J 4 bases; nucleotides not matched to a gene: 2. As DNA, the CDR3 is TGTGCCTGGAGTCCTAGCGGGGGTTACGAGCAGTACTTC. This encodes CAWSPSGGYEQYF.

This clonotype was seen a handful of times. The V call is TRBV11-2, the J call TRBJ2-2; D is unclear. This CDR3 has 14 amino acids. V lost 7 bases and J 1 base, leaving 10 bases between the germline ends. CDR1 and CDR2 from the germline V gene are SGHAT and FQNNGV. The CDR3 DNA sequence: TGTGCCAGCAAAGTTGGCAGGAACACCGGGGAGCTGTTTTTT. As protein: CASKVGRNTGELFF.

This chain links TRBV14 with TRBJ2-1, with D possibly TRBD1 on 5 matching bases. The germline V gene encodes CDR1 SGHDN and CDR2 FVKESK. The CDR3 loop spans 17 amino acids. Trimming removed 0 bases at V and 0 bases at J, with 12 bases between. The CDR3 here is CASSQDAGIPSYNEQFF. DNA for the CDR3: TGTGCCAGCAGCCAAGATGCAGGGATCCCCTCCTACAATGAGCAGTTCTTC.

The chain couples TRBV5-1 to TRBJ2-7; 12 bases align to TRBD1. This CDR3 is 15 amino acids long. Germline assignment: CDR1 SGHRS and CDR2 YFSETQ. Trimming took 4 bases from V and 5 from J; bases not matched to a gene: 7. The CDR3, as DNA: TGCGCCAGCAGCCCGGGACAGGGGGCTGGGCACGAGCAGTACTTC. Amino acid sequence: CASSPGQGAGHEQYF. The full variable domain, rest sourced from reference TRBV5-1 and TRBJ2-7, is KAGVTQTPRYLIKTRGQQVTLSCSPISGHRSVSWYQQTPGQGLQFLFEYFSETQRNKGNFPGRFSGRQFSNSRSEMNVSTLELGDSALYLCASSPGQGAGHEQYFGPGTRLTVT.

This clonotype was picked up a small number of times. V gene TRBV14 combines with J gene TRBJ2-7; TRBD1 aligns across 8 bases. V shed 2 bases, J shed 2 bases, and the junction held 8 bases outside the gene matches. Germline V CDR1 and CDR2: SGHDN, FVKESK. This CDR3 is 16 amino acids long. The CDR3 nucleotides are TGTGCCAGCAGCCAATCGACAGGGGCGAGGACCTACGAGCAGTACGTC. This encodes CASSQSTGARTYEQYV.

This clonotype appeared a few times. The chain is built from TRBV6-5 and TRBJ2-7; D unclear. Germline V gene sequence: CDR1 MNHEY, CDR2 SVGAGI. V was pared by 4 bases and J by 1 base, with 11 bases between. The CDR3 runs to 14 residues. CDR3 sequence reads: CASSSPPGSYEQYF. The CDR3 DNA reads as TGTGCCAGCAGTTCTCCGCCCGGGTCCTACGAGCAGTACTTC.

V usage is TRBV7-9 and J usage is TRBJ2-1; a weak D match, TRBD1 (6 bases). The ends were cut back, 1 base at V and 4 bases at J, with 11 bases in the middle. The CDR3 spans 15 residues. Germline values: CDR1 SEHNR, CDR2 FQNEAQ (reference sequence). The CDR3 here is CASSLVGAAYNEQFF. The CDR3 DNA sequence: TGTGCCAGCAGCTTAGTGGGGGCCGCGTACAATGAGCAGTTCTTC. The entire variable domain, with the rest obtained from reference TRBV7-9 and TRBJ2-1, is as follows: DTGVSQNPRHKITKRGQNVTFRCDPISEHNRLYWYRQTLGQGPEFLTYFQNEAQLEKSRLLSDRFSAERPKGSFSTLEIQRTEQGDSAMYLCASSLVGAAYNEQFFGPGTRLTVL.

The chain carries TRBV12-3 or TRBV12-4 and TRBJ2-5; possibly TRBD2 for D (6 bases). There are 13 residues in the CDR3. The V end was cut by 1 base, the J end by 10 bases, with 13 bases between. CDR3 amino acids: CASSLGLGGDQYF. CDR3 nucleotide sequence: TGTGCCAGCAGTTTAGGGCTAGGAGGGGACCAGTACTTC.

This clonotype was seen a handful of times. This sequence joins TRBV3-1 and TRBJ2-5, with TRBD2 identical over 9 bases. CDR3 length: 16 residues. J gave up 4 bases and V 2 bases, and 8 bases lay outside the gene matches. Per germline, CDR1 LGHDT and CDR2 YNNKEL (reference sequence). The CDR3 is CASSQISGGKGETQYF. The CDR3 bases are TGTGCCAGCAGCCAAATAAGCGGGGGGAAGGGAGAGACCCAGTACTTC.

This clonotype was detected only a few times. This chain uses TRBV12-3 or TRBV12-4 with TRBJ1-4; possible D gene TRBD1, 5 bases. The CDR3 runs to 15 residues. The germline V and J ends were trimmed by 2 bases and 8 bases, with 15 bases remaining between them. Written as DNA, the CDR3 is TGTGCCAGCAGTTTAACTTTCTCAGGGAGGGAAAAACTGTTTTTT. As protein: CASSLTFSGREKLFF.

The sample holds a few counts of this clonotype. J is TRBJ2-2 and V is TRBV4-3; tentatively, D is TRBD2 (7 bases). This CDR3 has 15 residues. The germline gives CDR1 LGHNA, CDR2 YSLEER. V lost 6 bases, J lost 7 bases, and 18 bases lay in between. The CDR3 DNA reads TGCGCCAGCAGACGACTGGAGGGGGGGGTCGGGGAGCTGTTTTTT. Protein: CASRRLEGGVGELFF.

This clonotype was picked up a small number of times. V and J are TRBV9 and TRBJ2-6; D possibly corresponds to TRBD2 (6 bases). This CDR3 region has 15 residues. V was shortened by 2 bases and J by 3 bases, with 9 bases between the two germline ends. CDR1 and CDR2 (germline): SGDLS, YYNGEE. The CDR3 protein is CASSVEGFGANVLTF. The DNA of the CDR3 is TGTGCCAGCAGCGTGGAGGGATTTGGGGCCAACGTCCTGACTTTC.

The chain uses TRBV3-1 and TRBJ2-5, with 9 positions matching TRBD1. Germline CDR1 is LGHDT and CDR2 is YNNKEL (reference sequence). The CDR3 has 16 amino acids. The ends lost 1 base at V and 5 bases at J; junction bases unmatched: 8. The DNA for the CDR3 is TGTGCCAGCAGCCAAGTAACAGGGGGCTCGGGGGAGACCCAGTACTTC. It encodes CASSQVTGGSGETQYF.

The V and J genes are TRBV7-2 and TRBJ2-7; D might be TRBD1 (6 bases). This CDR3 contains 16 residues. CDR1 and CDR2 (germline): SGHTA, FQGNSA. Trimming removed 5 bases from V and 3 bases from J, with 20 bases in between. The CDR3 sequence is CASSQRKGVGIYEQYV. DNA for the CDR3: TGTGCCAGCAGCCAGAGAAAGGGGGTTGGAATCTACGAGCAGTACGTC.

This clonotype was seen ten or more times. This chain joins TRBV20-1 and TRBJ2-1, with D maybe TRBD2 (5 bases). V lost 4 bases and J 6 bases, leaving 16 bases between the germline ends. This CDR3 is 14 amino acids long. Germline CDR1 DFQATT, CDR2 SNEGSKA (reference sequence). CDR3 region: CSATSSGRRNEQFF. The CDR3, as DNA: TGCAGTGCTACGAGCAGCGGCCGACGCAATGAGCAGTTCTTC.

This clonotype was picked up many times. The CDR3 coding sequence is TGCGCCAGCAGCTTGGAAGGGGCGCAGTTCTTC. It yields the protein CASSLEGAQFF. The genes are TRBV5-1 and TRBJ2-1, with D maybe TRBD1 (5 bases). Germline assignment: CDR1 SGHRS and CDR2 YFSETQ. This CDR3 is 11 amino acids long. V lost 0 bases to trimming and J lost 12 bases, with 7 bases between them.

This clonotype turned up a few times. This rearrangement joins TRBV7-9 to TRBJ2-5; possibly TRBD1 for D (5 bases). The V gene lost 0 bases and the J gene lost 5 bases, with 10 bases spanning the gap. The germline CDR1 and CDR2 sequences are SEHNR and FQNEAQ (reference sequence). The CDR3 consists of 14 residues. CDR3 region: CASSLAHQGETQYF. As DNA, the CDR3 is TGTGCCAGCAGCTTAGCGCACCAGGGCGAGACCCAGTACTTC.

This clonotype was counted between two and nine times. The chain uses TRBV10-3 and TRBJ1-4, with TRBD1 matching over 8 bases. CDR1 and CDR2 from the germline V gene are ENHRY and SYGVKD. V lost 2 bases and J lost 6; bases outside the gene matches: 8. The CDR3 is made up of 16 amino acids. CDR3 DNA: TGTGCCATCAGTGAGCGGGGTCAGGGGGCAGATGAAAAACTGTTTTTT. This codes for CAISERGQGADEKLFF.

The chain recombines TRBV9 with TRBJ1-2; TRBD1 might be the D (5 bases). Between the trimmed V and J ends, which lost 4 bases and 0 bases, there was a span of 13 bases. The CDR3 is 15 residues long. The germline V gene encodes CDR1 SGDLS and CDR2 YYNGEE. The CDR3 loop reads CASSPRDLANYGYTF. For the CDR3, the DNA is TGTGCCAGCAGCCCCCGGGACCTAGCTAACTATGGCTACACCTTC.

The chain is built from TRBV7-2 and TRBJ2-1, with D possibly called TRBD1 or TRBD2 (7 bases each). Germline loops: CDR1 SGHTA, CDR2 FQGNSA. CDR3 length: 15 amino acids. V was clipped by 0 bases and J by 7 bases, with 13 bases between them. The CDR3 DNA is TGTGCCAGCAGCTTAGCGCGACAGGGAGGGAATGAGCAGTTCTTC. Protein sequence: CASSLARQGGNEQFF.